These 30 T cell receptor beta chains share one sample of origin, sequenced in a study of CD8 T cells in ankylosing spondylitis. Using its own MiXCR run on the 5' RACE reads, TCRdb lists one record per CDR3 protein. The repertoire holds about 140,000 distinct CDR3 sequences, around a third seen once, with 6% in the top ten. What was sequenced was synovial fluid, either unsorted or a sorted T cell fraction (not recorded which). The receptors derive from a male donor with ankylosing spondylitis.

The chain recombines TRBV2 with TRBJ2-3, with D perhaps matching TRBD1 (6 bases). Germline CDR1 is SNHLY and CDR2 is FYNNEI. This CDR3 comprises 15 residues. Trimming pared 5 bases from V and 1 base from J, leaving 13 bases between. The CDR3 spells CASSPQGIRTDTQYF. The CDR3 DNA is TGTGCCAGCAGTCCCCAGGGGATCCGCACAGATACGCAGTATTTT.

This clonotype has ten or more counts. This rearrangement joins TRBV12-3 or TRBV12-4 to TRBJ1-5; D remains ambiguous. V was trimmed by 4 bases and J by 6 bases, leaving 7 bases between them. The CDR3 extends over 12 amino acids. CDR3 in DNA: TGTGCCAGCAGTTCTCTTCGTCAGCCCCAGCATTTT. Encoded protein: CASSSLRQPQHF.

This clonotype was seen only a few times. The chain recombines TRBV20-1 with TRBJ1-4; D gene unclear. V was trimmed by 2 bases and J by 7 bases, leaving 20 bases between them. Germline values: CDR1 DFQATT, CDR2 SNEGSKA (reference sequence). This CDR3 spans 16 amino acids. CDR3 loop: CSARNFWDGGGEKLFF. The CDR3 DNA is TGCAGTGCTAGAAACTTCTGGGATGGCGGTGGTGAAAAACTGTTTTTT.

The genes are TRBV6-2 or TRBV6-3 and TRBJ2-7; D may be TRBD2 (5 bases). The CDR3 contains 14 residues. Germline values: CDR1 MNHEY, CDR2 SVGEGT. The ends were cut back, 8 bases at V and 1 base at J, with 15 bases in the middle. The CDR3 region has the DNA TGTGCCAGCTACGCAGGACGGGGATCCTACGAGCAGTACTTC. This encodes CASYAGRGSYEQYF.

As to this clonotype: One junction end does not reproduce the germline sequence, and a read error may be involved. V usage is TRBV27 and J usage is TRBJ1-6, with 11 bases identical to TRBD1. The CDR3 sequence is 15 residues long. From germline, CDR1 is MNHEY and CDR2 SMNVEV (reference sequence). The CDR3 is CASSFGQGAGSPLHF. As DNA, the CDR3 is TGTGCCAGTAGTTTTGGACAGGGGGCCGGATCACCCCTCCACTTT.

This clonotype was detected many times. Here the CDR3 DNA reads TGTGCCAGCAGCCACCGACGGACTACCCAAGAGACCCAGTACTTC. Translating gives CASSHRRTTQETQYF. The J gene is TRBJ2-5, the V gene TRBV11-1, with a tentative D call TRBD2 (6 bases). V gave up 5 bases and J gave up 1 base, with 14 bases separating them. Germline CDR1 SGHAT, CDR2 FQDESV (reference sequence). The CDR3 sequence is 15 residues long.

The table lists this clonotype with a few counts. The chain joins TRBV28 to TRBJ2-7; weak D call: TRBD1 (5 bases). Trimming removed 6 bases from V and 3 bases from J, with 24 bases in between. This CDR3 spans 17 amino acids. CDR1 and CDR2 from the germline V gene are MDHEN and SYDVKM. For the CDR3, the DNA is TGTGCCAGCAGCCCCACCTACGGGCCCAAGGGGAACTACGAGCAGTACTTC. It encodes CASSPTYGPKGNYEQYF.

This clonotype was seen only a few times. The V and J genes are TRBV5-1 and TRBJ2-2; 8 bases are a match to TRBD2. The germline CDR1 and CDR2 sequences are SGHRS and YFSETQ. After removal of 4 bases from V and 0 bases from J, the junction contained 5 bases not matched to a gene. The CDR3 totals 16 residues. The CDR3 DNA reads TGCGCCAGCAGCCAAGGCGGGGGGCCGAACACCGGGGAGCTGTTTTTT. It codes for CASSQGGGPNTGELFF.

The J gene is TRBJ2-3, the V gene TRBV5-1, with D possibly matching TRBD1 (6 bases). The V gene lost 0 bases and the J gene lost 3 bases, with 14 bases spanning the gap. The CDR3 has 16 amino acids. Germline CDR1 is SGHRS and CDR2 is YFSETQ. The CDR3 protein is CASSLGGGFRTDTQYF. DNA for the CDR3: TGCGCCAGCAGCTTGGGTGGGGGCTTTAGGACAGATACGCAGTATTTT.

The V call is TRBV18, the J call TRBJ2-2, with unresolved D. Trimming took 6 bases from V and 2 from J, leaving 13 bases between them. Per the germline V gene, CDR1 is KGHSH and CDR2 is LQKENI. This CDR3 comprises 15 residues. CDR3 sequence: CASSPAASNTGELFF. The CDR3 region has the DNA TGTGCCAGCTCCCCGGCGGCCAGTAACACCGGGGAGCTGTTTTTT.

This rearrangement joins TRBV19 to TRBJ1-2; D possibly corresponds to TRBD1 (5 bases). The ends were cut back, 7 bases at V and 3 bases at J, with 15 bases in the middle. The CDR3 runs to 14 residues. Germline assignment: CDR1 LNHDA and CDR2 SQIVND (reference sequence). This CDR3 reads CASINSAGDYGYTF. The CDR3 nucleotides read TGTGCCAGTATCAACTCCGCGGGGGACTATGGCTACACCTTC.

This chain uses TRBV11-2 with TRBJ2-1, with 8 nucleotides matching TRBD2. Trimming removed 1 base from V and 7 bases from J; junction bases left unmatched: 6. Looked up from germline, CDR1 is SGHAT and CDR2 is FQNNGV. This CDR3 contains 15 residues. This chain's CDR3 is CASSLGPSGPNEQFF. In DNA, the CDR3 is TGTGCCAGCAGCTTAGGTCCTAGCGGGCCTAATGAGCAGTTCTTC.

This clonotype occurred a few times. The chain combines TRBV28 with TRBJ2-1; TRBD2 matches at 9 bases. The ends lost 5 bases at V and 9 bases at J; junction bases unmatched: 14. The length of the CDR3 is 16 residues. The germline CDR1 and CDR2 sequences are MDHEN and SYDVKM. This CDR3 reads CASSPARLAGRGEQFF. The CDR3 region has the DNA TGTGCCAGCAGTCCCGCAAGGCTAGCGGGACGCGGTGAGCAGTTCTTC.

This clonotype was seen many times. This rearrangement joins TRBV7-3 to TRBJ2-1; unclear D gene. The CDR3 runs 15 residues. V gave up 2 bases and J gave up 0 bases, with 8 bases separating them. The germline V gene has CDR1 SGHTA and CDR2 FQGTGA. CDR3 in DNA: TGTGCCAGCAGCTTAGCGCCTAGCTCCTACAATGAGCAGTTCTTC. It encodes CASSLAPSSYNEQFF.

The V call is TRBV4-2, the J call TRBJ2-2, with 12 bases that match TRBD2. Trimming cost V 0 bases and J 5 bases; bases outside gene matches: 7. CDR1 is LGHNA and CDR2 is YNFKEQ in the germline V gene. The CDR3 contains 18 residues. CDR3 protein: CASSQDATSGSVTGELFF. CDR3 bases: TGTGCCAGCAGCCAAGATGCGACTAGCGGGAGTGTGACCGGGGAGCTGTTTTTT.

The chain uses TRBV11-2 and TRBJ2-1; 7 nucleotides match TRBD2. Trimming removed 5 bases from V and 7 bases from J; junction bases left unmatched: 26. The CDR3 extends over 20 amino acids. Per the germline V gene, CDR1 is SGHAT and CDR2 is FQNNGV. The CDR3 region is CASSQTGLAEWWSMENEQFF. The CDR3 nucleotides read TGTGCCAGCAGCCAAACTGGGCTAGCGGAATGGTGGAGCATGGAGAATGAGCAGTTCTTC.

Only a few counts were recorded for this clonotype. Here the CDR3 reads CSARDPRFVTGYTF. For the CDR3, the DNA is TGCAGTGCTAGAGATCCGAGGTTTGTAACTGGCTACACCTTC. The chain recombines TRBV20-1 with TRBJ1-2; D ambiguous. CDR1 DFQATT and CDR2 SNEGSKA come from the germline V gene (reference sequence). The V end lost 0 bases, the J end lost 7 bases, and 15 bases lay between the germline ends. This CDR3 contains 14 residues.

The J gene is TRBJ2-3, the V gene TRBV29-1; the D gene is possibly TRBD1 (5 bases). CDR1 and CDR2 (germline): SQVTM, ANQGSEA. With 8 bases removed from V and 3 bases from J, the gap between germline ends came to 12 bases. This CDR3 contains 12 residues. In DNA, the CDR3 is TGCAGCATTAGAACAGGTACAGATACGCAGTATTTT. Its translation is CSIRTGTDTQYF.

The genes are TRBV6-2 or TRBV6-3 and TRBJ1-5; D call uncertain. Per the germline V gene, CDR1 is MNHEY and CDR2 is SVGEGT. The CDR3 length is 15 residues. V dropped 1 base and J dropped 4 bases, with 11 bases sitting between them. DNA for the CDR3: TGTGCCAGCAGTTACTTCAACACACTGAATCAGCCCCAGCATTTT. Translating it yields CASSYFNTLNQPQHF.

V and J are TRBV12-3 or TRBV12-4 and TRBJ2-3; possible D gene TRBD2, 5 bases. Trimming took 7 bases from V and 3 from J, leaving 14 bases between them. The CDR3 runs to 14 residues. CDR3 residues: CASKGLAKTDTQYF. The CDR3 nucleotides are TGTGCCAGCAAGGGTCTAGCTAAAACAGATACGCAGTATTTT.

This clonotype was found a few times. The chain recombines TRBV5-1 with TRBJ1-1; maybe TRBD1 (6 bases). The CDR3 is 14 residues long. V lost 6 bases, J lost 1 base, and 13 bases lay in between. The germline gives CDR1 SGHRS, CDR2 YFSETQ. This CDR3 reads CASTRGTPNTEAFF. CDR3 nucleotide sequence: TGCGCCAGCACCCGTGGGACACCGAACACTGAAGCTTTCTTT.

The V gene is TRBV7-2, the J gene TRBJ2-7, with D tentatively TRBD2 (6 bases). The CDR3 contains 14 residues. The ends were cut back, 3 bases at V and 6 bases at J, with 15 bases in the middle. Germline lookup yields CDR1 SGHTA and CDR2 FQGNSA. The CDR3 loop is CASSFGGRLSEQYF. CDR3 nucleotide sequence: TGTGCCAGCAGCTTTGGTGGGAGGCTTAGCGAGCAGTACTTC.

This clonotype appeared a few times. The CDR3 sequence is CASSLDGDTEAFF. CDR3 bases: TGTGCCAGCAGCTTAGATGGCGACACTGAAGCTTTCTTT. This chain links TRBV7-2 with TRBJ1-1; D not resolved. V was trimmed by 1 base and J by 3 bases, leaving 6 bases between them. The germline CDR1 and CDR2 sequences are SGHTA and FQGNSA. This CDR3 contains 13 residues.

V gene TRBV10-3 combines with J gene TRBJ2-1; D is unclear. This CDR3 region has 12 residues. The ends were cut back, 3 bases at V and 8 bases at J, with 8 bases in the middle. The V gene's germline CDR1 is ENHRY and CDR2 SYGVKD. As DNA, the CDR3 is TGTGCCATCAGTGAAAGGTTGGATGAGCAGTTCTTC. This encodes CAISERLDEQFF.

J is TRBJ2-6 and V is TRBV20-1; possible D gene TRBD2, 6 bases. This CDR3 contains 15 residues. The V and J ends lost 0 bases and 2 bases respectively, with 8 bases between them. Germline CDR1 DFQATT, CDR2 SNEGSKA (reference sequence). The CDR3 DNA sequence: TGCAGTGCTAGAGAAGGAGGGACTGGGGCCAACGTCCTGACTTTC. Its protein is CSAREGGTGANVLTF.

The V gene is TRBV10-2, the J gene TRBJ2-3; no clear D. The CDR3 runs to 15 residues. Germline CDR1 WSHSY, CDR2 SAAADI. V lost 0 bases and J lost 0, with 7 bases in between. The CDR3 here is CASSESRLSTDTQYF. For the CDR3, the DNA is TGCGCCAGCAGTGAGTCCAGGCTTAGCACAGATACGCAGTATTTT.

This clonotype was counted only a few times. CDR3 loop: CASSRWGYANTEAFF. The CDR3 nucleotides are TGTGCCAGCAGCCGATGGGGATATGCGAACACTGAAGCTTTCTTT. The chain has TRBV3-1 and TRBJ1-1; D gene ambiguous. CDR1 LGHDT and CDR2 YNNKEL come from the germline V gene (reference sequence). The CDR3 length is 15 residues. Trimming shortened V by 4 bases and J by 1 base, and 13 bases separated the two germline ends.

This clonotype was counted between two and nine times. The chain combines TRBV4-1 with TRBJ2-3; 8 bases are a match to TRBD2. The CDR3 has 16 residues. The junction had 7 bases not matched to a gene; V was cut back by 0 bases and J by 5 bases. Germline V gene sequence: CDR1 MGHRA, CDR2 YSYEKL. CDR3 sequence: CASSQEVRGVRDTQYF. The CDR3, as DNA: TGCGCCAGCAGCCAAGAAGTGCGGGGGGTAAGAGATACGCAGTATTTT.

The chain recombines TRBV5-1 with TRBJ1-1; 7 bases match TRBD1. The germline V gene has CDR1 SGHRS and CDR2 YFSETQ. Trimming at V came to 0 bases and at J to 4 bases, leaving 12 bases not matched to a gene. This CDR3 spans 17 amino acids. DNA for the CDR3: TGCGCCAGCAGCTTGGCCCCTTTAGCGGCAGGGGGCACTGAAGCTTTCTTT. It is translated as CASSLAPLAAGGTEAFF.

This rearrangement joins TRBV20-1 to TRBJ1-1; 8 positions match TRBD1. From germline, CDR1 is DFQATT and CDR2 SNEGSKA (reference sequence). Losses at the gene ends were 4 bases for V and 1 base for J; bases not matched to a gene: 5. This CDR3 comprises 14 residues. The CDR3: CSATAGTGNTEAFF. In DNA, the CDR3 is TGCAGTGCTACCGCCGGGACAGGGAACACTGAAGCTTTCTTT.